This entry describes one TCR beta chain. Its antigen remains unknown. The sample is drawn from a study of T cell repertoires in cytomegalovirus infection. General study points: CMV carriers with the relevant HLA were identified by cumulative public TCR beta family frequency. Ex vivo, HLA-C-restricted CMV-specific TCR beta clonotypes prevailed over the rest of the response.

Looked up from germline, CDR1 is SGHTA and CDR2 is FQGNSA. The CDR3 is made up of 11 amino acids. With 3 bases removed from V and 10 bases from J, the gap between germline ends came to 9 bases. TCRdb reprocessed the reads with MiXCR, giving one entry per CDR3 protein. The sample yields roughly 180,000 distinct CDR3 sequences, 15% to 20% seen once. Input material: CD8+ T cells from PBMCs. The chain links TRBV7-2 to TRBJ1-1; D is undetermined. This TCR was sampled from a human donor in good health (CMV status not recorded). Some clones in this sample may be carry-over from other donors' samples. The chain's CDR3 is CASSFVAGAFF. The CDR3 nucleotides read TGTGCCAGCAGCTTCGTCGCTGGAGCTTTCTTT.